This T cell receptor beta chain was sequenced for a study of blood T cell repertoires in COVID-19. Looked up from germline, CDR1 is SNHLY and CDR2 is FYNNEI. V lost 3 bases and J lost 6; bases outside the gene matches: 2. The CDR3 spans 14 residues. Authors' data handling: Reference gene primer amplification yielded estimated nucleated cell counts. TCRdb's table, derived via immunoSEQ multiplex PCR, lists solely in-frame clones and lacks some. The D gene and trimming were derived from the DNA, and the V and J assignments and clone size from that table. The table has about 140,000 clones, 60% to 80% seen once. Everyone who took part was about 18 to 90 years old, and they came from roughly 25 US areas. Recovery meant two consecutive negative NP/OP PCR tests, professional clearance, or resolved symptoms. A single count supports this clone.

This rearrangement joins TRBV2 to TRBJ2-7, with 13 positions matching TRBD2. The TCR originated in a woman aged 50 to 60 who had recovered from COVID-19. Sequencing used PBMCs or T cells enriched from blood (not recorded which). CDR3 sequence reads: CASSETSGRSEQYF. The DNA for the CDR3 is TGTGCCAGCAGTGAGACTAGCGGGAGGTCCGAGCAGTACTTC.